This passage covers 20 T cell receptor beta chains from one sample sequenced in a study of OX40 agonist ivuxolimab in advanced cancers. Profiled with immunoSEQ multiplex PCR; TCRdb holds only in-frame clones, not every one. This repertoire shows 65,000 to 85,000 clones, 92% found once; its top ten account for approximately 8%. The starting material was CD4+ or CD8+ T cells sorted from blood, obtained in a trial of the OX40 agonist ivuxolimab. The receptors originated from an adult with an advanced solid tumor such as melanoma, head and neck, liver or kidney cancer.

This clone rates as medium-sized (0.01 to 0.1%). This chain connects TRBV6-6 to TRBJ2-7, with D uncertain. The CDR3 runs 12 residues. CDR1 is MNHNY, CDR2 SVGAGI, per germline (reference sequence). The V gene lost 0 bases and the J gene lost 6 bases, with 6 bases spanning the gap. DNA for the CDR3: TGTGCCAGCAGTTACTCGTTAAGCGAGCAGTACTTC. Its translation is CASSYSLSEQYF.

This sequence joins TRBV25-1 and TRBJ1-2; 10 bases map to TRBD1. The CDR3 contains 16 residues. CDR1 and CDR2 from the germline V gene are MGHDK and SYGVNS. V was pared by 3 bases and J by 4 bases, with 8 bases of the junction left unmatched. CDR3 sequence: CASSDPTGGKFYGYTF. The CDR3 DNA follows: TGTGCCAGCAGTGACCCGACAGGGGGCAAATTCTATGGCTACACCTTC.

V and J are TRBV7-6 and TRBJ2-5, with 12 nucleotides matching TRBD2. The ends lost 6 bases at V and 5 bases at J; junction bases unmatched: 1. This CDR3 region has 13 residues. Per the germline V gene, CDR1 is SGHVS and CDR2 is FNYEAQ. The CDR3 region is CASRGTSGETQYF. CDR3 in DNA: TGTGCCAGCAGAGGGACTAGCGGGGAGACCCAGTACTTC.

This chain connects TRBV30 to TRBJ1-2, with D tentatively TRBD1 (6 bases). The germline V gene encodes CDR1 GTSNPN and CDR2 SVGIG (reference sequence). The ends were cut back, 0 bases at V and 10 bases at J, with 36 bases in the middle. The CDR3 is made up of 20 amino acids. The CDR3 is CAWSVPMGLRDTAFSLDYTF. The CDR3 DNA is TGTGCCTGGAGTGTACCGATGGGGCTCCGGGACACCGCCTTCTCCCTAGACTACACCTTC.

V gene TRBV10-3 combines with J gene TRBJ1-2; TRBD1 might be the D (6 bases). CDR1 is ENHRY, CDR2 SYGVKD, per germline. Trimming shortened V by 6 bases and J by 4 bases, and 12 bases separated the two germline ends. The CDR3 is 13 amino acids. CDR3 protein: CAIRPGQSYGYTF. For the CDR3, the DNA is TGTGCCATCAGACCGGGACAAAGCTATGGCTACACCTTC.

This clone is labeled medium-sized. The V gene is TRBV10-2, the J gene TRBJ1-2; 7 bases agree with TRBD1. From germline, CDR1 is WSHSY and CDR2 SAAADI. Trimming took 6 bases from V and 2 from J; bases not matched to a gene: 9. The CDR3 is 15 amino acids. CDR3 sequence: CASRGLLGQNYGYTF. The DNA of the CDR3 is TGCGCCAGCAGGGGCCTGTTGGGACAGAACTATGGCTACACCTTC.

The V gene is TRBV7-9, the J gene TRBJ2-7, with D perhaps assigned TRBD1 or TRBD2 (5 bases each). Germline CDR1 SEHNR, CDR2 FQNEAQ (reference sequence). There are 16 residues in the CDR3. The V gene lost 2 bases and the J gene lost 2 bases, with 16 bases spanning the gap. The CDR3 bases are TGTGCCAGCAGCTTAATGGGACGTCCAGGGCCCTACGAGCAGTACTTC. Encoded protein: CASSLMGRPGPYEQYF.

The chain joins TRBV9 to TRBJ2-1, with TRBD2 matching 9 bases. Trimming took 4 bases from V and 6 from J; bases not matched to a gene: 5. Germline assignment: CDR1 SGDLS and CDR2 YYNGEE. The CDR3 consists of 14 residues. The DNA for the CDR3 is TGTGCCAGCAGCTTCAGCGGGGGGCTCAATGAGCAGTTCTTC. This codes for CASSFSGGLNEQFF.

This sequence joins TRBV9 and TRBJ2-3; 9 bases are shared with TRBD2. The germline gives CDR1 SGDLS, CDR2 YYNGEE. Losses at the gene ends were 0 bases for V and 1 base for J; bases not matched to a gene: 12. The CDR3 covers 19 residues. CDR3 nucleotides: TGTGCCAGCAGCGTAGCTCCGGAAGTCATAGCGGGGGGCACAGATACGCAGTATTTT. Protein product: CASSVAPEVIAGGTDTQYF.

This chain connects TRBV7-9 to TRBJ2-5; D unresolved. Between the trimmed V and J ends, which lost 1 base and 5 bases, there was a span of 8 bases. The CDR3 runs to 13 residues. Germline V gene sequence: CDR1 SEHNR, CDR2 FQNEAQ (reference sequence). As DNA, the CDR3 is TGTGCCAGCAGCTTAGACCTTATGGAGACCCAGTACTTC. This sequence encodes CASSLDLMETQYF.

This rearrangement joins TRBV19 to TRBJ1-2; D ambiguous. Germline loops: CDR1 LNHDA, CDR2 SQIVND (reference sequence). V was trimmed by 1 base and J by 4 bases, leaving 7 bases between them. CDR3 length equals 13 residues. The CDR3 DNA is TGTGCCAGTAGTATAGGGTCCTTCTATGGCTACACCTTC. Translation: CASSIGSFYGYTF.

CDR3 loop: CASSPEAFRTGLVNEQFF. The CDR3 coding sequence is TGTGCCAGCAGCCCTGAAGCCTTTAGGACAGGGTTGGTAAATGAGCAGTTCTTC. This rearrangement joins TRBV9 to TRBJ2-1; 8 bases map to TRBD1. This CDR3 has 18 amino acids. Germline trimming cut 4 bases from V and 7 bases from J; bases unmatched to any gene: 19. Per germline, CDR1 SGDLS and CDR2 YYNGEE.

CDR3 amino acids: CASSQGSEGDHYGYTF. CDR3 sequence (DNA): TGCGCCAGCAGCCAAGGAAGTGAGGGAGACCACTATGGCTACACCTTC. The chain combines TRBV4-1 with TRBJ1-2; D unclear. Germline V gene lookup returns CDR1 MGHRA and CDR2 YSYEKL. Trimming stripped 1 base from V and 3 bases from J, with 15 bases between. This CDR3 spans 16 amino acids.

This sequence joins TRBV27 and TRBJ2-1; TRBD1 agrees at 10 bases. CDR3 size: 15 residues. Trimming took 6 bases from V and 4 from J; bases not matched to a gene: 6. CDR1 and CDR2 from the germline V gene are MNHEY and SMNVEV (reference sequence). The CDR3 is CASRIAGQGYNEQFF. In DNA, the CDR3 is TGTGCCAGCAGAATAGCGGGACAGGGGTACAATGAGCAGTTCTTC.

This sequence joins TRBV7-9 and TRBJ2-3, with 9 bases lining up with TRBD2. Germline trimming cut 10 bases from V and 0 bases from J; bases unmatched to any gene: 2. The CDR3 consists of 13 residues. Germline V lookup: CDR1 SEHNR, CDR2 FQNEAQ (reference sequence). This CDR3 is CATTSGSTDTQYF. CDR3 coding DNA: TGTGCCACCACTAGCGGGAGCACAGATACGCAGTATTTT.

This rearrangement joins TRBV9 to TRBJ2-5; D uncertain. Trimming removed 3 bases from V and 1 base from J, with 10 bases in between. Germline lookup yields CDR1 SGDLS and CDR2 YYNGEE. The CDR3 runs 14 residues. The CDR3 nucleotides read TGTGCCAGCAGCGAGTGGGATTCCCAAGAGACCCAGTACTTC. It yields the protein CASSEWDSQETQYF.

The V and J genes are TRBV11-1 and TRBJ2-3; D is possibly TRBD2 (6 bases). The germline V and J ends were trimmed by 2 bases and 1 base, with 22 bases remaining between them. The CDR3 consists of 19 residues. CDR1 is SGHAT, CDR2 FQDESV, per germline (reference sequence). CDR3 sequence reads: CASSLTPPWRGEGTDTQYF. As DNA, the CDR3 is TGTGCCAGCAGCTTAACCCCCCCTTGGAGGGGCGAGGGCACAGATACGCAGTATTTT.

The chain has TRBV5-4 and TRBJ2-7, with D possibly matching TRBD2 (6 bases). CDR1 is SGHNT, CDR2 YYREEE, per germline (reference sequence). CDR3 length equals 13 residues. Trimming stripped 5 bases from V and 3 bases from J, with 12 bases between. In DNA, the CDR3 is TGTGCCAGCAGTTGGGGAGGAGACTACGAGCAGTACTTC. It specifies CASSWGGDYEQYF.

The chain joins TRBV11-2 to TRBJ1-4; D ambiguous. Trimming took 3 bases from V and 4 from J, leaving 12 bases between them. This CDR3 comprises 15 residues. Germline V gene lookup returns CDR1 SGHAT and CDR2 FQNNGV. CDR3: CASSFGRNFNEKLFF. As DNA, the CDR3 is TGTGCCAGCAGCTTTGGTCGGAATTTTAATGAAAAACTGTTTTTT.

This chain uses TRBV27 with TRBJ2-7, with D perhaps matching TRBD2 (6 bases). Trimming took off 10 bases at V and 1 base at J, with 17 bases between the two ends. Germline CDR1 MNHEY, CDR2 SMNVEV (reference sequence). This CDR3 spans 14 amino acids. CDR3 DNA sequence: TGTGCCACCCGGGGACTCGATGATTCCTACGAGCAGTACTTC. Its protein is CATRGLDDSYEQYF.